This T cell receptor beta chain was captured in a study of CD8 T cells in ankylosing spondylitis. This clonotype was counted between two and nine times. CDR1 is SGHRS and CDR2 is YFSETQ in the germline V gene. V lost 6 bases to trimming and J lost 2 bases; unmatched junction nucleotides: 5. The CDR3 covers 14 residues. A single record per CDR3 protein comes from TCRdb applying MiXCR to the 5' RACE reads. The data show about 89,000 distinct CDR3 sequences, with 27% seen just once and about 60% held by the top ten. The sequence came from a male donor with ankylosing spondylitis or in good health (not recorded which). The rearrangement joins TRBV5-1 to TRBJ2-3; 8 bases line up with TRBD2. Specimen: blood, either unsorted or a sorted T cell fraction (not recorded which). The CDR3 reads CASNGGRNTDTQYF. CDR3 nucleotides: TGCGCCAGCAACGGCGGGAGGAACACAGATACGCAGTATTTT.